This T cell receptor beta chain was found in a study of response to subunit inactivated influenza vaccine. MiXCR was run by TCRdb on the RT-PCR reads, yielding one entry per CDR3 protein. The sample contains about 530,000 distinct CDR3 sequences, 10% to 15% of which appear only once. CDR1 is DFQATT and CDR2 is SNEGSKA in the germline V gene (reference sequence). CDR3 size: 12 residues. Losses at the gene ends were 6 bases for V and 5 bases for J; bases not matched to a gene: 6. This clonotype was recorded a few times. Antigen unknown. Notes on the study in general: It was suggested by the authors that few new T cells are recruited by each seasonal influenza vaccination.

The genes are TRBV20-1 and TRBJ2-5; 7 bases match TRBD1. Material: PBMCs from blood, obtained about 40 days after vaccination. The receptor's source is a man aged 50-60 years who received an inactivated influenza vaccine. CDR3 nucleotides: TGCAGTGCCTTAACCAGGGGGGAGACCCAGTACTTC. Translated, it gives CSALTRGETQYF.